The 30 T cell receptor beta chains presented below share a single source sample, sequenced in a study of blood T cell repertoires in COVID-19 (dated by TCRdb to the early 2020s). Preparation of the library involved the immunoSEQ multiplex PCR assay. TCRdb took this table from immuneACCESS and kept in-frame rearrangements with V and J called. Such tables lack part of the clones; where checked against another copy, unresolved V genes explain under half of the gap, and the rest is unexplained. The sample records some 220,000 clones, 65% to 90% of which are singletons. The ten largest clones take up over 2% of the sample. The sequenced sample was peripheral blood. These receptor sequences come from a woman between 70 and 85 years old with COVID-19, enrolled during active disease.

The chain combines TRBV5-1 with TRBJ2-2; a possible D gene is TRBD2 (6 bases). Germline CDR1 and CDR2: SGHRS and YFSETQ. Trimming left V 0 bases short and J 2 bases short, with 14 bases between. The length of the CDR3 is 17 residues. In nucleotides, the CDR3 is TGCGCCAGCAGCTTGGGTTCTCTAGCGAGAAACACCGGGGAGCTGTTTTTT. Translating gives CASSLGSLARNTGELFF. The whole variable domain, remainder taken from reference TRBV5-1 and TRBJ2-2, is KAGVTQTPRYLIKTRGQQVTLSCSPISGHRSVSWYQQTPGQGLQFLFEYFSETQRNKGNFPGRFSGRQFSNSRSEMNVSTLELGDSALYLCASSLGSLARNTGELFFGEGSRLTVL.

Only one count was recorded for this clone. This chain links TRBV2 with TRBJ2-2, with D tentatively TRBD1 (6 bases). The CDR3 has 17 residues. Germline CDR1 SNHLY, CDR2 FYNNEI. The V end lost 4 bases, the J end lost 1 base, and 16 bases lay between the germline ends. This CDR3 is CASSGGPGHRNTGELFF. As DNA, the CDR3 is TGTGCCAGCAGTGGCGGGCCGGGACATCGGAACACCGGGGAGCTGTTTTTT.

This clone has just one count. The CDR3 here is CSVEPGQGMNGYTF. CDR3 sequence (DNA): TGCAGCGTGGAACCGGGACAGGGCATGAATGGCTACACCTTC. This chain links TRBV29-1 with TRBJ1-2; 9 bases fit TRBD1. Germline CDR1 and CDR2: SQVTM and ANQGSEA. V lost 6 bases to trimming and J lost 6 bases; unmatched junction nucleotides: 11. The CDR3 extends over 14 amino acids. Together with reference TRBV29-1 and TRBJ1-2, the CDR3 gives the full variable domain: SAVISQKPSRDICQRGTSLTIQCQVDSQVTMMFWYRQQPGQSLTLIATANQGSEATYESGFVIDKFPISRPNLTFSTLTVSNMSPEDSSIYLCSVEPGQGMNGYTFGSGTRLTVV.

The chain carries TRBV29-1 and TRBJ1-5, with unresolved D. The CDR3 length is 13 residues. The germline V gene has CDR1 SQVTM and CDR2 ANQGSEA. V lost 5 bases and J lost 0, with 8 bases in between. The CDR3 nucleotides read TGCAGCGTTAACTATAATAGCAATCAGCCCCAGCATTTT. The encoded protein is CSVNYNSNQPQHF.

V gene TRBV11-3 combines with J gene TRBJ2-1; 10 positions agree with TRBD2. The CDR3 is 16 residues long. Unmatched junction bases numbered 4, after V lost 3 bases and J lost 2 bases. CDR1 SGHNT and CDR2 YENEEA come from the germline V gene. CDR3 in DNA: TGTGCCAGCAGCTTTTCCAGCGGGAGGGCCTACAATGAGCAGTTCTTC. As protein: CASSFSSGRAYNEQFF. Full variable domain (rest looked up from reference TRBV11-3 and TRBJ2-1): EAGVVQSPRYKIIEKKQPVAFWCNPISGHNTLYWYLQNLGQGPELLIRYENEEAVDDSQLPKDRFSAERLKGVDSTLKIQPAELGDSAVYLCASSFSSGRAYNEQFFGPGTRLTVL.

This clone was seen only once. The chain employs TRBV18 and TRBJ1-1, with D perhaps matching TRBD1 (5 bases). V was trimmed by 3 bases and J by 3 bases, leaving 11 bases between them. The CDR3 runs 14 residues. Germline CDR1 KGHSH, CDR2 LQKENI. The CDR3 bases are TGTGCCAGCTCACCCAGGGAAGGGGACACTGAAGCTTTCTTT. It translates to CASSPREGDTEAFF.

This sequence joins TRBV7-8 and TRBJ1-2; possible D gene TRBD1, 5 bases. This CDR3 has 14 residues. Germline loops: CDR1 SGHVS, CDR2 FQNEAQ. Trimming removed 1 base from V and 6 bases from J, with 12 bases in between. The CDR3 reads CASSLVFRENGYTF. CDR3 in DNA: TGTGCCAGCAGCTTAGTCTTCAGGGAAAATGGCTACACCTTC.

J is TRBJ1-2 and V is TRBV2; D is ambiguous. The CDR3 contains 17 residues. Germline CDR1 and CDR2: SNHLY and FYNNEI. V was shortened by 10 bases and J by 7 bases, with 31 bases between the two germline ends. The CDR3 nucleotides are TGTGCCATAGAGAGGCGGCAGCGGCAGGCGAACTTGGGTGGCTACACCTTC. Its protein is CAIERRQRQANLGGYTF.

The chain employs TRBV18 and TRBJ1-1; a possible D gene is TRBD1 (5 bases). Germline CDR1 reads KGHSH; CDR2 reads LQKENI. The V gene lost 2 bases and the J gene lost 2 bases, with 15 bases spanning the gap. The CDR3 has 16 amino acids. The CDR3 region is CASSPRSDSSNTEAFF. CDR3 nucleotide sequence: TGTGCCAGCTCACCAAGATCTGACAGTTCAAACACTGAAGCTTTCTTT.

The chain employs TRBV5-1 and TRBJ1-6; D is unresolved. CDR1 is SGHRS, CDR2 YFSETQ, per germline. This CDR3 is built from 15 residues. V lost 4 bases, J lost 5 bases, and 13 bases lay in between. CDR3 region: CASSLHGGDNSPLHF. DNA of the CDR3: TGCGCCAGCAGCCTACACGGCGGGGATAATTCACCCCTCCACTTT. Based on the CDR3 plus reference TRBV5-1 and TRBJ1-6, the full variable domain is KAGVTQTPRYLIKTRGQQVTLSCSPISGHRSVSWYQQTPGQGLQFLFEYFSETQRNKGNFPGRFSGRQFSNSRSEMNVSTLELGDSALYLCASSLHGGDNSPLHFGNGTRLTVT.

The count of this clone is one. The V call is TRBV7-6, the J call TRBJ2-4; D remains unclear. Germline V gene sequence: CDR1 SGHVS, CDR2 FNYEAQ. V was pared by 1 base and J by 1 base, with 14 bases between. The CDR3 loop spans 17 amino acids. DNA for the CDR3: TGTGCCAGCAGCTTAGGGCAGTGGGCAGGCGCCAAAAACATTCAGTACTTC. This sequence encodes CASSLGQWAGAKNIQYF.

The chain recombines TRBV9 with TRBJ1-6; 7 nucleotides align to TRBD1. Germline assignment: CDR1 SGDLS and CDR2 YYNGEE. This CDR3 is 16 amino acids long. Losses at the gene ends were 3 bases for V and 10 bases for J; bases not matched to a gene: 13. This CDR3 reads CASSAGTDVRFSPLHF. In nucleotides, the CDR3 is TGTGCCAGCAGCGCAGGGACAGACGTTCGGTTCTCACCCCTCCACTTT. Filled out from reference TRBV9 and TRBJ1-6, the complete variable domain reads DSGVTQTPKHLITATGQRVTLRCSPRSGDLSVYWYQQSLDQGLQFLIQYYNGEERAKGNILERFSAQQFPDLHSELNLSSLELGDSALYFCASSAGTDVRFSPLHFGNGTRLTVT.

The rearrangement joins TRBV19 to TRBJ1-2; 7 nucleotides match TRBD1. V was pared by 0 bases and J by 4 bases, with 5 bases of the junction left unmatched. CDR3 length equals 15 residues. Germline V CDR1 and CDR2: LNHDA, SQIVND (reference sequence). As DNA, the CDR3 is TGTGCCAGTAGTATAGATCCCGGGACAGCCTATGGCTACACCTTC. This sequence encodes CASSIDPGTAYGYTF.

In its sample, this clone was seen a few times. The chain combines TRBV7-2 with TRBJ2-7, with D possibly matching TRBD2 (6 bases). V was pared by 3 bases and J by 4 bases, with 22 bases between. CDR3 length: 17 residues. The germline CDR1 and CDR2 sequences are SGHTA and FQGNSA. The CDR3 sequence: CASSFSSGGPTRYEQYF. The DNA for the CDR3 is TGTGCCAGCAGCTTTTCGAGCGGAGGGCCAACCCGGTACGAGCAGTACTTC. Full variable domain (rest looked up from reference TRBV7-2 and TRBJ2-7): GAGVSQSPSNKVTEKGKDVELRCDPISGHTALYWYRQSLGQGLEFLIYFQGNSAPDKSGLPSDRFSAERTGGSVSTLTIQRTQQEDSAVYLCASSFSSGGPTRYEQYFGPGTRLTVT.

This rearrangement joins TRBV5-6 to TRBJ1-4; a weak D match, TRBD1 (6 bases). Trimming took 3 bases from V and 6 from J, leaving 15 bases between them. The CDR3 extends over 15 amino acids. Germline lookup yields CDR1 SGHDT and CDR2 YYEEEE. CDR3 in amino acids: CASSSTGLWDEKLFF. CDR3 sequence (DNA): TGTGCCAGCAGCTCCACAGGGCTTTGGGATGAAAAACTGTTTTTT.

The chain has TRBV7-2 and TRBJ2-1; D is ambiguous. This CDR3 is built from 15 residues. The V end lost 2 bases, the J end lost 0 bases, and 8 bases lay between the germline ends. The germline V gene has CDR1 SGHTA and CDR2 FQGNSA. The CDR3 DNA follows: TGTGCCAGCAGCTTAACGTTTAGCTCCTACAATGAGCAGTTCTTC. Its protein product is CASSLTFSSYNEQFF.

Only a few counts were recorded for this clone. V usage is TRBV6-5 and J usage is TRBJ1-2; a possible D gene is TRBD1 (5 bases). Trimming took off 6 bases at V and 2 bases at J, with 13 bases between the two ends. CDR3 length equals 14 residues. Germline CDR1 is MNHEY and CDR2 is SVGAGI. The CDR3 reads CASSLTDQNYGYTF. In DNA form, the CDR3 reads TGTGCCAGCAGCTTGACAGATCAGAACTATGGCTACACCTTC.

CDR3 sequence (DNA): TGTGCCAGCAGCTTAACTAGCGGGAGTTCTACGCAGTATTTT. This codes for CASSLTSGSSTQYF. The V gene is TRBV7-3, the J gene TRBJ2-3, with TRBD2 matching 9 bases. The CDR3 spans 14 residues. V lost 0 bases, J lost 8 bases, and 3 bases stayed unmatched. Germline CDR1 is SGHTA and CDR2 is FQGTGA.

The rearrangement uses TRBV6-5 and TRBJ2-5, with TRBD1 as a possible D gene (6 bases). The germline V and J ends were trimmed by 7 bases and 1 base, with 16 bases remaining between them. Germline assignment: CDR1 MNHEY and CDR2 SVGAGI. CDR3 length equals 15 residues. In DNA, the CDR3 is TGTGCCAGCACCCCTTCACGAGGGGGCCAAGAGACCCAGTACTTC. Encoded protein: CASTPSRGGQETQYF.

The chain links TRBV5-1 to TRBJ2-7; 7 bases match TRBD2. The length of the CDR3 is 15 residues. With V trimmed by 4 bases and J by 1 base, 8 bases remained unmatched. Germline CDR1 is SGHRS and CDR2 is YFSETQ. The CDR3 loop reads CASSPGHGGSYEQYF. Here the CDR3 DNA reads TGCGCCAGCAGCCCTGGACACGGGGGGTCCTACGAGCAGTACTTC.

The chain uses TRBV6-2 or TRBV6-3 and TRBJ2-1; 10 nucleotides agree with TRBD2. V shed 4 bases and J 4 bases; nucleotides not matched to a gene: 7. CDR3 size: 16 residues. The germline CDR1 and CDR2 sequences are MNHEY and SVGEGT. The DNA of the CDR3 is TGTGCCAGCAGTTTAGCGTCTAGCGGGAGTTACAATGAGCAGTTCTTC. It is translated as CASSLASSGSYNEQFF.

The chain couples TRBV11-2 to TRBJ1-6; 7 positions match TRBD1. This CDR3 spans 19 amino acids. The germline CDR1 and CDR2 sequences are SGHAT and FQNNGV. Trimming cost V 2 bases and J 6 bases; bases outside gene matches: 16. CDR3 loop: CASSLTILGTGAFNSPLHF. The CDR3 coding sequence is TGTGCCAGCAGCTTAACGATTTTAGGAACAGGGGCTTTTAATTCACCCCTCCACTTT.

The V gene is TRBV27, the J gene TRBJ1-2, with 7 positions matching TRBD1. The V gene end was trimmed by 6 bases and the J gene end by 0 bases; junction bases not matched to a gene: 7. Germline V lookup: CDR1 MNHEY, CDR2 SMNVEV (reference sequence). The CDR3 contains 15 residues. This CDR3 is CASSSGQLTNYGYTF. CDR3 coding DNA: TGTGCCAGCAGCTCGGGACAGCTCACTAACTATGGCTACACCTTC.

This chain connects TRBV2 to TRBJ1-6; maybe TRBD1 (5 bases). V was cut by 5 bases and J by 7 bases, with 6 bases left in between. This CDR3 contains 12 residues. Germline V gene sequence: CDR1 SNHLY, CDR2 FYNNEI. CDR3 DNA sequence: TGTGCCAGCAGTCGACAGAATTCACCCCTCCACTTT. It translates to CASSRQNSPLHF.

The chain employs TRBV7-2 and TRBJ1-5; D gene ambiguous. The CDR3 has 14 residues. Looked up from germline, CDR1 is SGHTA and CDR2 is FQGNSA. Trimming took 0 bases from V and 2 from J, leaving 5 bases between them. This chain's CDR3 is CASSLAAGNQPQHF. In DNA form, the CDR3 reads TGTGCCAGCAGCTTAGCCGCAGGCAATCAGCCCCAGCATTTT.

This chain connects TRBV3-1 (or the pseudogene TRBV3-2) to TRBJ2-5; no definite D call. The CDR3 has 12 residues. Trimming left V 5 bases short and J 2 bases short, with 6 bases between. CDR1 LGHDT and CDR2 YNNKEL come from the germline V gene (reference sequence). In nucleotides, the CDR3 is TGTGCCAGCAGCGGGCCTCAAGAGACCCAGTACTTC. It translates to CASSGPQETQYF.

The V gene is TRBV5-1, the J gene TRBJ1-5; 10 nucleotides line up with TRBD1. CDR1 and CDR2 from the germline V gene are SGHRS and YFSETQ. Germline trimming cut 5 bases from V and 6 bases from J; bases unmatched to any gene: 5. The CDR3 has 14 amino acids. The CDR3 reads CASSRDRGGQPQHF. CDR3 bases: TGCGCCAGCAGTCGGGACAGGGGTGGTCAGCCCCAGCATTTT.

This clone was counted only a few times. The V gene is TRBV7-2, the J gene TRBJ1-2; D gene unclear. Germline assignment: CDR1 SGHTA and CDR2 FQGNSA. Trimming left V 1 base short and J 3 bases short, with 9 bases between. The CDR3 extends over 14 amino acids. The CDR3, as DNA: TGTGCCAGCAGCTTAGTGCGGGGTGACTATGGCTACACCTTC. It encodes CASSLVRGDYGYTF.

This clone was seen only a few times. The CDR3 bases are TGCGCCAGCAGCTCACGACAGGGGCTGGGAAACACCATATATTTT. Translation gives CASSSRQGLGNTIYF. V gene TRBV5-1 combines with J gene TRBJ1-3; 8 nucleotides agree with TRBD1. The CDR3 length is 15 residues. Per germline, CDR1 SGHRS and CDR2 YFSETQ. The J segment lost 4 bases and the V segment lost 3 bases, leaving 6 bases of the junction unmatched.

This chain's CDR3 is CASSPGTALYEQYF. The CDR3 DNA reads TGTGCCAGCAGCCCCGGGACTGCTCTCTACGAGCAGTACTTC. The genes are TRBV11-3 and TRBJ2-7; a weak D match, TRBD2 (6 bases). Germline values: CDR1 SGHNT, CDR2 YENEEA. The V and J ends lost 5 bases and 3 bases respectively, with 14 bases between them. This CDR3 is built from 14 residues. The full variable domain, its missing parts supplied by reference TRBV11-3 and TRBJ2-7, is EAGVVQSPRYKIIEKKQPVAFWCNPISGHNTLYWYLQNLGQGPELLIRYENEEAVDDSQLPKDRFSAERLKGVDSTLKIQPAELGDSAVYLCASSPGTALYEQYFGPGTRLTVT.